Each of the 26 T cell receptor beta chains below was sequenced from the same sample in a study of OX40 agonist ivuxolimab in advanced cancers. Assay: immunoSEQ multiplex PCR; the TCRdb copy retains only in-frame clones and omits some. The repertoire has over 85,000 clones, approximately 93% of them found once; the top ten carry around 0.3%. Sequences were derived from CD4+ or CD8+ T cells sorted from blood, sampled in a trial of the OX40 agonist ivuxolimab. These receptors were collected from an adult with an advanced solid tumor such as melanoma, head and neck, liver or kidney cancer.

The CDR3 spells CASSRSPPGVEQFF. The CDR3, as DNA: TGTGCCAGCAGCCGATCCCCACCGGGGGTCGAGCAGTTCTTC. V and J are TRBV7-9 and TRBJ2-1; D is possibly TRBD2 (6 bases). CDR1 is SEHNR, CDR2 FQNEAQ, per germline (reference sequence). This CDR3 has 14 amino acids. V gave up 5 bases and J gave up 10 bases, with 18 bases separating them.

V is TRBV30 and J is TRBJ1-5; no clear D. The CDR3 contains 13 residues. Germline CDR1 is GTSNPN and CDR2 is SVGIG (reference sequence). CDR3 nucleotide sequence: TGTGCTTCCAGCCTAGGGCGCAATCAGCCCCAGCATTTT. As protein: CASSLGRNQPQHF. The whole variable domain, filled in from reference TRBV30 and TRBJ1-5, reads SQTIHQWPATLVQPVGSPLSLECTVEGTSNPNLYWYRQAAGRGLQLLFYSVGIGQISSEVPQNLSASRPQDRQFILSSKKLLLSDSGFYLCASSLGRNQPQHFGDGTRLSIL.

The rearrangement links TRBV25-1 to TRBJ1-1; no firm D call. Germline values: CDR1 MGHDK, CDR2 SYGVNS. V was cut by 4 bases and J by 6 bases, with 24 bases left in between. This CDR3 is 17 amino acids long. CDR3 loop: CASSGAIGNTARAEAFF. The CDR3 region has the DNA TGTGCCAGCAGTGGAGCGATCGGGAATACAGCTAGGGCTGAAGCTTTCTTT.

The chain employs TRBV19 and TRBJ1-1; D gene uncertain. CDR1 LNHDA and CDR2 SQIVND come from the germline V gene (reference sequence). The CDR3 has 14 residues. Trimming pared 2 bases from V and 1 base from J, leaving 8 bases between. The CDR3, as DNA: TGTGCCAGTAGTATATGGGGTGGGAACACTGAAGCTTTCTTT. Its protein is CASSIWGGNTEAFF.

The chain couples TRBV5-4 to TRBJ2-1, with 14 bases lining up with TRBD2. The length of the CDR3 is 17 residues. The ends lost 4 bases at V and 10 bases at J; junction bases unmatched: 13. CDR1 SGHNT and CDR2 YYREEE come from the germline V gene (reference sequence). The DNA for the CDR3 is TGTGCCAGCAGCGCCGGGACTAGCGGGGGCCCCCCCAAGGAGCAGTTCTTC. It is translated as CASSAGTSGGPPKEQFF.

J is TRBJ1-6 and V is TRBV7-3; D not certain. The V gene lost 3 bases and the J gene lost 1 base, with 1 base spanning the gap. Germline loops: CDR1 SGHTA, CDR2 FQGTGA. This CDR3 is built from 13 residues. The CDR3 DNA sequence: TGTGCCAGCAGCTTTTCCTATAATTCACCCCTCCACTTT. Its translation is CASSFSYNSPLHF. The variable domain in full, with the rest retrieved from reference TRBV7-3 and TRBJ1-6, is GAGVSQTPSNKVTEKGKYVELRCDPISGHTALYWYRQSLGQGPEFLIYFQGTGAADDSGLPNDRFFAVRPEGSVSTLKIQRTERGDSAVYLCASSFSYNSPLHFGNGTRLTVT.

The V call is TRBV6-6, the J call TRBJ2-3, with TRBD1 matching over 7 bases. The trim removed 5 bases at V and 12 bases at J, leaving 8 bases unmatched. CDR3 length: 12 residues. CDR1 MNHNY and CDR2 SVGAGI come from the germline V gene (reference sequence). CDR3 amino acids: CASSKGQIGQYF. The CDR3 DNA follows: TGTGCCAGCAGTAAGGGACAGATAGGCCAGTATTTT.

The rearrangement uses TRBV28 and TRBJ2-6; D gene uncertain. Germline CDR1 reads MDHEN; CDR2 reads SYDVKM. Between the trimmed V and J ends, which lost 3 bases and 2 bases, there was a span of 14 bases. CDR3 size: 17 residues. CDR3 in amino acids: CASSLGLIQPGANVLTF. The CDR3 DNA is TGTGCCAGCAGTTTGGGTCTCATTCAGCCTGGGGCCAACGTCCTGACTTTC.

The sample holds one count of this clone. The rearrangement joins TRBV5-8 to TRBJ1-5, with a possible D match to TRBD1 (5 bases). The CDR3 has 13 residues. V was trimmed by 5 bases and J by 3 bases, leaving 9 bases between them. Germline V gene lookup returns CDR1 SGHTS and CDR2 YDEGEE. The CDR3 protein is CASSTRDNQPQHF. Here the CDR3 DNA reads TGTGCCAGCAGTACCAGGGACAATCAGCCCCAGCATTTT.

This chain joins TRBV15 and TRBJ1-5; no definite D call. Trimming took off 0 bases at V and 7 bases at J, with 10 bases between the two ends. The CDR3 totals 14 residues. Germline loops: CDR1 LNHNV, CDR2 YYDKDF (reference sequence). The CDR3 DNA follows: TGTGCCACCAGCAGAGATAGGGTGCGACAGCCCCAGCATTTT. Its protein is CATSRDRVRQPQHF.

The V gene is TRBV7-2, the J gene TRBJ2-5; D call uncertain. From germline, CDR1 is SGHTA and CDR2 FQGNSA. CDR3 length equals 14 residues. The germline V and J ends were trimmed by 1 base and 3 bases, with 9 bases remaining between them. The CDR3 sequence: CASSLDSFEETQYF. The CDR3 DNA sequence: TGTGCCAGCAGCTTAGATAGTTTCGAAGAGACCCAGTACTTC. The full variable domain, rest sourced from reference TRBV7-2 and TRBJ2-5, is GAGVSQSPSNKVTEKGKDVELRCDPISGHTALYWYRQSLGQGLEFLIYFQGNSAPDKSGLPSDRFSAERTGGSVSTLTIQRTQQEDSAVYLCASSLDSFEETQYFGPGTRLLVL.

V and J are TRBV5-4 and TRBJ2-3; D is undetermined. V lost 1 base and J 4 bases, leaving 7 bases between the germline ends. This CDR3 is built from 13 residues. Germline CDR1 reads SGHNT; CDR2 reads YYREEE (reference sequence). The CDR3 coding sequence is TGTGCCAGCAGCTTGCTCTTTTCAGATACGCAGTATTTT. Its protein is CASSLLFSDTQYF.

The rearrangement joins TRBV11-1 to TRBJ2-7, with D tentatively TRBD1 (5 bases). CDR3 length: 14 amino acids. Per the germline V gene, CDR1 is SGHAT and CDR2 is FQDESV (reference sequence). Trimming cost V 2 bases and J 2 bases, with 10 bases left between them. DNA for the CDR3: TGTGCCAGCAGCTTATACGACAGCACCTACGAGCAGTACTTC. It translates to CASSLYDSTYEQYF.

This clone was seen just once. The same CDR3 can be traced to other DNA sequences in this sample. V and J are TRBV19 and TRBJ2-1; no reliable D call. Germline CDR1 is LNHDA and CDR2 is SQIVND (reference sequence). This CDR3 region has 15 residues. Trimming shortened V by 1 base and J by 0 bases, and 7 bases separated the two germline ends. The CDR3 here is CASSIGSGSYNEQFF. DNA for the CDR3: TGTGCCAGTAGTATAGGGTCCGGCTCCTACAATGAGCAGTTCTTC.

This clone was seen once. CDR3 in DNA: TGTGCCAGCAGTCACCGGGACAGATACTACGAGCAGTACGTC. It is translated as CASSHRDRYYEQYV. The chain carries TRBV6-6 and TRBJ2-7, with TRBD1 identical over 7 bases. CDR1 is MNHNY and CDR2 is SVGAGI in the germline V gene (reference sequence). The CDR3 contains 14 residues. Trimming removed 5 bases from V and 3 bases from J; junction bases left unmatched: 7.

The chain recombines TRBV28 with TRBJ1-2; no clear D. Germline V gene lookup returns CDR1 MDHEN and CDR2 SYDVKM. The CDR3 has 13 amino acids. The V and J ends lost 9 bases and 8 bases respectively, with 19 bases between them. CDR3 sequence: CARTPEGLDGYTF. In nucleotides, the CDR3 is TGTGCCAGAACCCCGGAGGGCTTGGACGGCTACACCTTC.

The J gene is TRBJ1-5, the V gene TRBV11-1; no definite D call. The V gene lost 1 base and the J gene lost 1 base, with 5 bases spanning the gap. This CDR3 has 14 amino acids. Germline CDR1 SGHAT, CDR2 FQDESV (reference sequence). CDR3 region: CASSLVRSNQPQHF. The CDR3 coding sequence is TGTGCCAGCAGCTTAGTCAGGAGCAATCAGCCCCAGCATTTT. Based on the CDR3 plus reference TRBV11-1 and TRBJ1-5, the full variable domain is EAEVAQSPRYKITEKSQAVAFWCDPISGHATLYWYRQILGQGPELLVQFQDESVVDDSQLPKDRFSAERLKGVDSTLKIQPAELGDSAMYLCASSLVRSNQPQHFGDGTRLSIL.

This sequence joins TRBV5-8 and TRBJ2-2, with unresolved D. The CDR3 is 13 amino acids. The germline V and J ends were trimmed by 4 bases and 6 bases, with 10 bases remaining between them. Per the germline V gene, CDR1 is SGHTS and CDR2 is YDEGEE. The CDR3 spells CASSRRLPGELFF. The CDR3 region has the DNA TGTGCCAGCAGCCGACGTCTCCCCGGGGAGCTGTTTTTT.

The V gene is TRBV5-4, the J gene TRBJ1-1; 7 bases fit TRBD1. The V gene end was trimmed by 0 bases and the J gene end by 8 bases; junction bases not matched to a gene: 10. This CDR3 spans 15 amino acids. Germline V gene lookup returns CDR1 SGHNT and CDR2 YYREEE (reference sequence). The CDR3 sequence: CASSLGLTGVGEAFF. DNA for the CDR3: TGTGCCAGCAGCTTGGGACTAACAGGGGTGGGGGAAGCTTTCTTT.

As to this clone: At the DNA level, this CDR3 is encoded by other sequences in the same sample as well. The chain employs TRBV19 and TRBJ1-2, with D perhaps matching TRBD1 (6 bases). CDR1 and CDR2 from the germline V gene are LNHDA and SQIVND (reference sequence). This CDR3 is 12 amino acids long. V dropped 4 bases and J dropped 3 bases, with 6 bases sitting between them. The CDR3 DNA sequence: TGTGCCAGTAGTAACAGGGACTATGGCTACACCTTC. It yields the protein CASSNRDYGYTF.

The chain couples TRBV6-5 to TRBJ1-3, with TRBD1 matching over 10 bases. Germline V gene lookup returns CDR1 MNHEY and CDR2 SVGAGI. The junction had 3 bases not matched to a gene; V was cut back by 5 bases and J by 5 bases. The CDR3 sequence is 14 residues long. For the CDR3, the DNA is TGTGCCAGCAGTCTTGACAGGGGGCGAAACACCATATATTTT. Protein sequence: CASSLDRGRNTIYF.

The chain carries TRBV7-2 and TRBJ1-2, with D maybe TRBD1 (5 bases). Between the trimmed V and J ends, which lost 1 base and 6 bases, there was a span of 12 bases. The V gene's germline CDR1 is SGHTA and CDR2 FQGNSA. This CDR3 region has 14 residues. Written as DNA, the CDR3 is TGTGCCAGCAGCTTAGATTGGGGCTTCGATGGCTACACCTTC. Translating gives CASSLDWGFDGYTF.

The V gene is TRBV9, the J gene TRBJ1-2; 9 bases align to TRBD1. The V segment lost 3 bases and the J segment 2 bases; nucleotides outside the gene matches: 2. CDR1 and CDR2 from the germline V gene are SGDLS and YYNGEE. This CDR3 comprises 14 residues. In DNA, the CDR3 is TGTGCCAGCAGCGCCGGACAGGGGAACTATGGCTACACCTTC. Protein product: CASSAGQGNYGYTF. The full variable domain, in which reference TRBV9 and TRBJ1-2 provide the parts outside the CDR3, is DSGVTQTPKHLITATGQRVTLRCSPRSGDLSVYWYQQSLDQGLQFLIQYYNGEERAKGNILERFSAQQFPDLHSELNLSSLELGDSALYFCASSAGQGNYGYTFGSGTRLTVV.

The CDR3 nucleotides read TGTGCCAGTAGGCTGCACCGGGACTCCAATGAGCAGTTCTTC. Translated: CASRLHRDSNEQFF. The chain combines TRBV19 with TRBJ2-1, with D possibly matching TRBD2 (6 bases). The V gene lost 6 bases and the J gene lost 6 bases, with 15 bases spanning the gap. The CDR3 spans 14 residues. Germline assignment: CDR1 LNHDA and CDR2 SQIVND (reference sequence).

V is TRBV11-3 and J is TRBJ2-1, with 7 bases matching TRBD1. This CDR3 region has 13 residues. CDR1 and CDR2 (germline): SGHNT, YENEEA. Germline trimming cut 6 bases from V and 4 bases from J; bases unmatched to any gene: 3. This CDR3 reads CASSTTGYNEQFF. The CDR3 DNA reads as TGTGCCAGCAGTACGACAGGGTACAATGAGCAGTTCTTC.

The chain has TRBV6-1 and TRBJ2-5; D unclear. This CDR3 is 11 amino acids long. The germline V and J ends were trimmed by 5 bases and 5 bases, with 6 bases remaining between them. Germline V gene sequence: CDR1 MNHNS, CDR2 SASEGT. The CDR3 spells CASSYGETQYF. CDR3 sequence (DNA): TGTGCCAGCAGTTACGGTGAGACCCAGTACTTC.